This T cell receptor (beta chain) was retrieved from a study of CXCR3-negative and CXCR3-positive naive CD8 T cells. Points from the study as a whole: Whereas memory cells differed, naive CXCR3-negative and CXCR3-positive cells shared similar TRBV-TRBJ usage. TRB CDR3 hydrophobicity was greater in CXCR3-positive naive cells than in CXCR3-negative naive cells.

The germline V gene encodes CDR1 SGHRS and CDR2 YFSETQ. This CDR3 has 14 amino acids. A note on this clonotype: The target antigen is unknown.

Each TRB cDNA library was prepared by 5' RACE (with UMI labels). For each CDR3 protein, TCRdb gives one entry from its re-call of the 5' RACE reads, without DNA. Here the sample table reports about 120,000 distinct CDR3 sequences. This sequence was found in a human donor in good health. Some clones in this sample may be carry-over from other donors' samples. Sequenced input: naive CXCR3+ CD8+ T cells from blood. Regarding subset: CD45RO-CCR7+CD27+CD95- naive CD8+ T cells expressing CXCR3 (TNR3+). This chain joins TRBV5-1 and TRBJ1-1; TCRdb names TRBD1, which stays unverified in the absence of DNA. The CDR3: CASSLVGENTEAFF.